This TCR beta chain was found in a study of cytomegalovirus exposure and HLA in healthy donors. The CDR3 sequence is 17 residues long. Germline lookup yields CDR1 SGHNT and CDR2 YYREEE (reference sequence). The trim removed 4 bases at V and 6 bases at J, leaving 14 bases unmatched. The study ran its PCR with 60 Vbeta and 13 Jbeta primers. Generated by immunoSEQ multiplex PCR, the TCRdb table keeps only in-frame clones and is missing some. The data contain 100,000 to 150,000 clones, roughly four fifths of them singletons. This sequence was found in a woman in her forties or fifties in good health and CMV-seronegative. This chain uses TRBV5-4 with TRBJ1-2, with 11 bases lining up with TRBD1. The sequencing sample was made of PBMCs. The CDR3 spells CASSGTGTGGIRNGYTF. CDR3 in DNA: TGTGCCAGCAGCGGGACCGGGACAGGGGGAATTCGGAATGGCTACACCTTC.